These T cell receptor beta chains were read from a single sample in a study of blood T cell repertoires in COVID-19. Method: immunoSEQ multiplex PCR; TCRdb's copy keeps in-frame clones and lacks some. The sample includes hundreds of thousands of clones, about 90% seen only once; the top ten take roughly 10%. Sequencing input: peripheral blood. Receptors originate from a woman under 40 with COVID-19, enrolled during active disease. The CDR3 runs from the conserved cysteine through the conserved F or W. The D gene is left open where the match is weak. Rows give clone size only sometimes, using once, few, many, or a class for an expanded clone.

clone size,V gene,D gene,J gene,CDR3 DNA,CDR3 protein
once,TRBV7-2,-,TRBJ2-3,TGTGCCAGCAGCTTACCGCCAGGCACCACAGATACGCAGTATTTT,CASSLPPGTTDTQYF
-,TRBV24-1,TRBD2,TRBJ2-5,TGTGCCACCAGTGATTCGGCTAGCGGGAGTGGCGGGACCCAGTACTTC,CATSDSASGSGGTQYF
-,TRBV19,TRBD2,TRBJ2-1,TGTGCCAGTAGCTTCGGACTAGCGGGAGGGGGATACAATGAGCAGTTCTTC,CASSFGLAGGGYNEQFF
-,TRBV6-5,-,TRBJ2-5,TGTGCCAGCAGTATAGGAGGGGGCAGAGAGACCCAGTACTTC,CASSIGGGRETQYF
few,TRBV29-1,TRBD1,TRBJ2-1,TGCAGCGACGGACAGGGGGGAAATGAGCAGTTCTTC,CSDGQGGNEQFF
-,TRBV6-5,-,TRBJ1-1,TGTGCCAGCAGTTACTCGATCGGCCGGGCTGAAGCTTTCTTT,CASSYSIGRAEAFF
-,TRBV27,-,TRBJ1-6,TGTGCCAGCACCATCCGACGGGGGGCTCGATCACCCCTCCACTTT,CASTIRRGARSPLHF
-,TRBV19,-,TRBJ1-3,TGTGCCAGTAGTATTGCGGACTTCTCTGGAAACACCATATATTTT,CASSIADFSGNTIYF
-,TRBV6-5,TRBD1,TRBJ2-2,TGTGCCAGCAGTTTCGGACAGGGAGGAGTCGCCGGGGAGCTGTTTTTT,CASSFGQGGVAGELFF
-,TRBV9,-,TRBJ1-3,TGTGCCAGCAGCGTGGGAGGTTCAAACACCATATATTTT,CASSVGGSNTIYF
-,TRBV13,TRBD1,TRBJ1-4,TGTGCCAGCAGCTTAGGGGGACAGGGATTCGAAAAACTGTTTTTT,CASSLGGQGFEKLFF
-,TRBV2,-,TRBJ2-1,TGTGCCAGCAGTGAAGACGGTAATGAGCAGTTCTTC,CASSEDGNEQFF
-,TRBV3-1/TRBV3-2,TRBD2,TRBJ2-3,TGTGCCAGCAGCCTGACTAGCGGGAGGCCGGGAACAGATACGCAGTATTTT,CASSLTSGRPGTDTQYF
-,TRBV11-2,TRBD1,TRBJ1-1,TGTGCCAGCAGCTTAGCGGACAGGCTCACTGAAGCTTTCTTT,CASSLADRLTEAFF
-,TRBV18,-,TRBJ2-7,TGTGCCAGCTCACCGGGACTCCTCGGCCACGAGCAGTACTTC,CASSPGLLGHEQYF
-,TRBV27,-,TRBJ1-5,TGTGCCAGCAGTTTCGTCAATCAGCCCCAGCATTTT,CASSFVNQPQHF
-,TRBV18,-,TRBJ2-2,TGTGCCAGCTCACCGCGGGTGATCAGCACCGGGGAGCTGTTTTTT,CASSPRVISTGELFF
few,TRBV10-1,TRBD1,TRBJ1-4,TGCGCCAGCAGACCTGACAGGGCAACTAATGAAAAACTGTTTTTT,CASRPDRATNEKLFF
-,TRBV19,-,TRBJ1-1,TGTGCCAGTAGTAGACAGGAAATTTGGTCTGAAGCTTTCTTT,CASSRQEIWSEAFF
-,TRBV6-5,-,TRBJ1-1,TGTGCCAGCAGTTCCGCGGGACCGCTGAACACTGAAGCTTTCTTT,CASSSAGPLNTEAFF
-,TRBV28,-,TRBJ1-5,TGTGCCAGCAGCAGCTACAGGTATAGCAATCAGCCCCAGCATTTT,CASSSYRYSNQPQHF
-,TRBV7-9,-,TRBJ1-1,TGTGCCAGCAGCTTCAGGGCCATGAACACTGAAGCTTTCTTT,CASSFRAMNTEAFF
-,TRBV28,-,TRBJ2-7,TGTGCCAGCAGTTCCTCTTCCTACGAGCAGTACTTC,CASSSSSYEQYF
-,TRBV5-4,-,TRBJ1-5,TGTGCCAGCAGCCTCGGACAAAATCAGCCCCAGCATTTT,CASSLGQNQPQHF
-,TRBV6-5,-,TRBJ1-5,TGTGCCAGCAGGCCCGACAGGAATCAGCCCCAGCATTTT,CASRPDRNQPQHF
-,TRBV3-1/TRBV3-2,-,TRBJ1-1,TGTGCCAGCAGCCACCCGCGCGGGGAAGCTTTCTTT,CASSHPRGEAFF
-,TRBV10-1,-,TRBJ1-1,TGCGCCAGCAATGCCGGGAACACTGAAGCTTTCTTT,CASNAGNTEAFF
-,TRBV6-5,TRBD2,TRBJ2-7,TGTGCCAGCACCCGGGGGGGGGCGGGTTACGAGCAGTACTTC,CASTRGGAGYEQYF
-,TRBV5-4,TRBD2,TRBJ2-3,TGTGCCAGCAGCTCTGCGGGGGGTACGCAGTATTTT,CASSSAGGTQYF
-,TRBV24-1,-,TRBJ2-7,TGTGCCACCAGTGAGGGGGACATATATCACGAGCAGTACTTC,CATSEGDIYHEQYF
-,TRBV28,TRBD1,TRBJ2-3,TGTGCCAGCAGTTTAAAAGGGTGGGGACAGGGGGCCGAGCCTAGCACAGATACGCAGTATTTT,CASSLKGWGQGAEPSTDTQYF
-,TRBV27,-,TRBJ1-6,TGTGCCAGCAGTTTATCGCTTATATTCGGGGAGCATAATTCACCCCTCCACTTT,CASSLSLIFGEHNSPLHF
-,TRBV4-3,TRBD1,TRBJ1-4,TGCGCCAGCAGCCAACTACCGACAGGGGGCTTTGAAAAACTGTTTTTT,CASSQLPTGGFEKLFF
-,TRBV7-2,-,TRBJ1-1,TGTGCCAGCAGCTTAAACGGAGCTAACACTGAAGCTTTCTTT,CASSLNGANTEAFF
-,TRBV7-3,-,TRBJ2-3,TGTGCCAGCAGCTTGGTAGGAGGGCCAATGGATACGCAGTATTTT,CASSLVGGPMDTQYF
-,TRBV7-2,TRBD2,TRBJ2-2,TGTGCCAGCAGGCCCGATAGCGGGAGGGACGGGGAGCTGTTTTTT,CASRPDSGRDGELFF
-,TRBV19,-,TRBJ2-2,TGTGCCAGTAGTATACTACGAGGGAGATCCAACACCGGGGAGCTGTTTTTT,CASSILRGRSNTGELFF
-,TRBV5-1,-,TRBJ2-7,TGCGCCAGCAGCACGGGACTCCATCCCTCCTCCTACGAGCAGTACTTC,CASSTGLHPSSYEQYF
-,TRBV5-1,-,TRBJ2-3,TGCGCCAGCAGCCCGGAGGGAGGCACAGATACGCAGTATTTT,CASSPEGGTDTQYF
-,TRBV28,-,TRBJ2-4,TGTGCCAGCAGTTTGAAGCTAATAGCCAAAAACATTCAGTACTTC,CASSLKLIAKNIQYF
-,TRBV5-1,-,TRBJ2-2,TGCGCCAGCAGCTGGTCTAGTGGGGAGCTGTTTTTT,CASSWSSGELFF
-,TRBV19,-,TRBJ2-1,TGTGCCATTTCAGACAGACCCTACAATGAGCAGTTCTTC,CAISDRPYNEQFF
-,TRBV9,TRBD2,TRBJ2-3,TGTGCCAGCAGCGAGGGACTAGCGGGAGGGACCGCAGATACGCAGTATTTT,CASSEGLAGGTADTQYF
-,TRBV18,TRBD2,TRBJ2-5,TGTGCCAGCTCACCTAGCGGGAGAGAGACCCAGTACTTC,CASSPSGRETQYF
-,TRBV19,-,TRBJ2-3,TGTGCCAGTAGTCAGCGGCTCACAGATACGCAGTATTTT,CASSQRLTDTQYF
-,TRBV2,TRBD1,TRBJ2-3,TGTGCCAGCAGTCGACAGGGGAGCACAGATACGCAGTATTTT,CASSRQGSTDTQYF
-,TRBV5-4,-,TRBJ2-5,TGTGCCAGCAGCCCTACCGACCAGGCCGAGACCCAGTACTTC,CASSPTDQAETQYF
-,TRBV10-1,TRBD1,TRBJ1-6,TGCGCCAGCAGTGAGATTAAGGGGACAGGGGGTAAGGTTAATTCACCCCTCCACTTT,CASSEIKGTGGKVNSPLHF
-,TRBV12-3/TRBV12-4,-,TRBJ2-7,TGTGCCAGCAGCCCAGGATCCTACGAGCAGTACTTC,CASSPGSYEQYF